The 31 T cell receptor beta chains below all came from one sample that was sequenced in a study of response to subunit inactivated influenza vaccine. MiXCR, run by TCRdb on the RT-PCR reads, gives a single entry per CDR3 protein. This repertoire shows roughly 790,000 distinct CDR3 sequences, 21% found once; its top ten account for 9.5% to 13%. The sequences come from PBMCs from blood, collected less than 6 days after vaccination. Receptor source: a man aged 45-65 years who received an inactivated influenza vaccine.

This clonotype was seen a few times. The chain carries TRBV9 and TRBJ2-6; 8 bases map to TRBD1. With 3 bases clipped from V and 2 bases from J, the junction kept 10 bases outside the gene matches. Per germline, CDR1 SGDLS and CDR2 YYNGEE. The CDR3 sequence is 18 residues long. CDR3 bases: TGTGCCAGCAGCGGCGATAGACAGGGGACGGCTGGGGCCAACGTCCTGACTTTC. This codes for CASSGDRQGTAGANVLTF.

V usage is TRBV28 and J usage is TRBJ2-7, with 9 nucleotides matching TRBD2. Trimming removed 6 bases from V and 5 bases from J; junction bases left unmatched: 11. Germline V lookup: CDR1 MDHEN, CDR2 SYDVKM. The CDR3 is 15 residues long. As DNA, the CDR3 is TGTGCCAGCAGCTCTCCGGGACTAGCCGGCGACGAGCAGTACTTC. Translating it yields CASSSPGLAGDEQYF.

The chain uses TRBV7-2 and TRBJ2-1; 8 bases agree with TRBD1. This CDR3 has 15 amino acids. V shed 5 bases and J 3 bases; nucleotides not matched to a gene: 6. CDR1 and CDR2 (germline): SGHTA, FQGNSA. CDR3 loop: CASSERDRLYNEQFF. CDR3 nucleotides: TGTGCCAGCAGCGAGAGGGACAGGCTCTACAATGAGCAGTTCTTC.

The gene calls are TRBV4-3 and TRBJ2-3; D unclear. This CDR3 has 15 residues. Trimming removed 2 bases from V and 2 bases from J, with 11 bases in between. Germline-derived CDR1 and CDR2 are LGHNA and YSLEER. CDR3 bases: TGCGCCAGCAGCCAAAGGGTGAGCTCCACAGATACGCAGTATTTT. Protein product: CASSQRVSSTDTQYF.

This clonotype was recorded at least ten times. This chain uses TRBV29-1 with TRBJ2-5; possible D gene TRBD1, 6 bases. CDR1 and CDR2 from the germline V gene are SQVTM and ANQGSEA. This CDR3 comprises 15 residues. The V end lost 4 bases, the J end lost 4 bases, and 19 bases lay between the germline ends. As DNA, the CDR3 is TGCAGCGTTGTACCACAGGGACGGAACATAGAGACCCAGTACTTC. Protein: CSVVPQGRNIETQYF.

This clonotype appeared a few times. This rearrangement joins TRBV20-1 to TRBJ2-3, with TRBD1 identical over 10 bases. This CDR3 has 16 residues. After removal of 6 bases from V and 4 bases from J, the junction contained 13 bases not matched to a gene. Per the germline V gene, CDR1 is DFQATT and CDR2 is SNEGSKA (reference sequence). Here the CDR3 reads CSAPGKGQGFPDTQYF. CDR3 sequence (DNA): TGCAGTGCGCCGGGGAAGGGACAGGGGTTCCCAGATACGCAGTATTTT.

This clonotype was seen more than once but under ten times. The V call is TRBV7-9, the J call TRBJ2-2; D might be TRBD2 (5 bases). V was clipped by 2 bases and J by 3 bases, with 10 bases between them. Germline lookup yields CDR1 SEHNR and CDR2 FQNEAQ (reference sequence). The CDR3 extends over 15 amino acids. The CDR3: CASSLRSADTGELFF. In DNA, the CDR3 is TGTGCCAGCAGCTTACGTAGCGCTGACACCGGGGAGCTGTTTTTT.

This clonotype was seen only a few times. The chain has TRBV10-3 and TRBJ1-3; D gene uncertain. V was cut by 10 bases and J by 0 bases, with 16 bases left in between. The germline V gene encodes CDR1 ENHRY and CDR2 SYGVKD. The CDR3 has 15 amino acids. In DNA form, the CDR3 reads TGTGCCACAACCTCCCCCGCCCTCTCTGGAAACACCATATATTTT. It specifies CATTSPALSGNTIYF.

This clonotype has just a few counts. The CDR3 DNA follows: TGTGCCACCAGTGATTTGACGGATAATCAGCCCCAGCATTTT. This encodes CATSDLTDNQPQHF. V is TRBV24-1 and J is TRBJ1-5, with unresolved D. Per germline, CDR1 KGHDR and CDR2 SFDVKD. This CDR3 has 14 residues. The ends were cut back, 0 bases at V and 4 bases at J, with 6 bases in the middle.

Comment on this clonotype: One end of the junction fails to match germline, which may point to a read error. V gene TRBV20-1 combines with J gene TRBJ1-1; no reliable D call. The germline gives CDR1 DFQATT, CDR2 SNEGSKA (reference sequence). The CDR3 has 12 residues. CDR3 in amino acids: CSGRYFGTEAFF. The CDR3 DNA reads TGCAGTGGTAGATATTTTGGCACTGAAGCTTTCTTT.

Written as DNA, the CDR3 is TGTGCCAGCAGTTCCCTGCTTCTGCCAAGGGAGCAGTACTTC. It is translated as CASSSLLLPREQYF. The J gene is TRBJ2-7, the V gene TRBV6-5; D gene unclear. The CDR3 spans 14 residues. Germline CDR1 is MNHEY and CDR2 is SVGAGI. The germline V and J ends were trimmed by 4 bases and 7 bases, with 17 bases remaining between them.

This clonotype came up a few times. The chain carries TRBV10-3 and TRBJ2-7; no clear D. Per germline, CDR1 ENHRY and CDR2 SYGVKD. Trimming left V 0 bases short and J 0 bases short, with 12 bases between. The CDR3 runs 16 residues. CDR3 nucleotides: TGTGCCATCAGTGAGTCGGTCAGAACCAGCTCCTACGAGCAGTACTTC. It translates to CAISESVRTSSYEQYF.

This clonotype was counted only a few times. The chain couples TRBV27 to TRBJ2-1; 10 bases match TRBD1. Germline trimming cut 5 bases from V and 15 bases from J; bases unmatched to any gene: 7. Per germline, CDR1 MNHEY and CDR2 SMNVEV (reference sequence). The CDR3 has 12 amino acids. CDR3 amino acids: CASSLRTGGMFF. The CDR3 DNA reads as TGTGCCAGCAGTCTACGGACAGGGGGGATGTTCTTC.

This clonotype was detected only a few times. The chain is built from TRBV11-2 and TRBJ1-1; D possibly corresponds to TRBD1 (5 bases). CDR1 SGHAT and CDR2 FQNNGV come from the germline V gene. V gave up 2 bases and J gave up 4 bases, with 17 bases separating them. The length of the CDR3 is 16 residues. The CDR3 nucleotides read TGTGCCAGCAGCTTATCCCTAGGGAGGGGAGTCACTGAAGCTTTCTTT. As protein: CASSLSLGRGVTEAFF.

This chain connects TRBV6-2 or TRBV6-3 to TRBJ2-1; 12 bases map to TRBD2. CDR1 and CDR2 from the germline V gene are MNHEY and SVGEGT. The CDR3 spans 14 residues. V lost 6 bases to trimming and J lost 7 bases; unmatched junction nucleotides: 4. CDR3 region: CASRTSGGQNEQFF. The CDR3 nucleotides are TGTGCCAGCAGGACTAGCGGGGGACAAAATGAGCAGTTCTTC.

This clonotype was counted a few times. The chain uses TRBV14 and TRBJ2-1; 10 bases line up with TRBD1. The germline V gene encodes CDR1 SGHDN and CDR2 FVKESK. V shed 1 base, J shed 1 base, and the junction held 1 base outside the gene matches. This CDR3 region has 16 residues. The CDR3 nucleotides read TGTGCCAGCAGCCAAGCGGGACAGGGGTCCTACAATGAGCAGTTCTTC. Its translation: CASSQAGQGSYNEQFF.

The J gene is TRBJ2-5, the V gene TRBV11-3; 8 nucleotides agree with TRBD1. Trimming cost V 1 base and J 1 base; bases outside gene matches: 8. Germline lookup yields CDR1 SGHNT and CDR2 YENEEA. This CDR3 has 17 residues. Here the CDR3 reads CASSLGRGTGSQETQYF. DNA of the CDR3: TGTGCCAGCAGCTTAGGAAGGGGGACAGGCTCCCAAGAGACCCAGTACTTC.

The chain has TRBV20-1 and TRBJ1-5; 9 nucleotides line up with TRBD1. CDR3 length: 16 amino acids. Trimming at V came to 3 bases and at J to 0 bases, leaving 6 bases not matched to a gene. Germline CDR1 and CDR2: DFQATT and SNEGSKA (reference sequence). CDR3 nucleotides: TGCAGTGCTAGTGGAGGGGGACAGGGTAGCAATCAGCCCCAGCATTTT. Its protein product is CSASGGGQGSNQPQHF.

CDR3 in amino acids: CSRTDSYGYTF. The CDR3 nucleotides are TGCAGCAGAACAGATAGCTATGGCTACACCTTC. This chain uses TRBV20-1 with TRBJ1-2, with D hard to call. The CDR3 spans 11 residues. CDR1 and CDR2 from the germline V gene are DFQATT and SNEGSKA (reference sequence).

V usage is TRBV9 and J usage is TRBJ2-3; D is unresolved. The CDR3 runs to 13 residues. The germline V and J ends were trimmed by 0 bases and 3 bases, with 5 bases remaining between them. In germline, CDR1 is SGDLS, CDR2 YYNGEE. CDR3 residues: CASSVGWTDTQYF. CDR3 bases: TGTGCCAGCAGCGTAGGGTGGACAGATACGCAGTATTTT. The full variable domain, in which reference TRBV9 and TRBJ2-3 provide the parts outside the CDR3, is DSGVTQTPKHLITATGQRVTLRCSPRSGDLSVYWYQQSLDQGLQFLIQYYNGEERAKGNILERFSAQQFPDLHSELNLSSLELGDSALYFCASSVGWTDTQYFGPGTRLTVL.

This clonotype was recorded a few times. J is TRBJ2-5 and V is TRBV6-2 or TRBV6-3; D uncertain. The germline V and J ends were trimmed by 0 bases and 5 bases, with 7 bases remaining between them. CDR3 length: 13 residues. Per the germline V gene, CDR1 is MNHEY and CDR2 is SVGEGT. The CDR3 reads CASSYSRLETQYF. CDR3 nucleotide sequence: TGTGCCAGCAGTTACTCCCGATTGGAGACCCAGTACTTC.

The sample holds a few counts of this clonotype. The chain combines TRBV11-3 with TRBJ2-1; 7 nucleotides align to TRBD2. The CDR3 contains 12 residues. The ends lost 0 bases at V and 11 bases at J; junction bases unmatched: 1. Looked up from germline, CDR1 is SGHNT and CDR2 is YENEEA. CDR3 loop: CASSLEAGKQFF. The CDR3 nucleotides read TGTGCCAGCAGCTTAGAAGCGGGAAAGCAGTTCTTC.

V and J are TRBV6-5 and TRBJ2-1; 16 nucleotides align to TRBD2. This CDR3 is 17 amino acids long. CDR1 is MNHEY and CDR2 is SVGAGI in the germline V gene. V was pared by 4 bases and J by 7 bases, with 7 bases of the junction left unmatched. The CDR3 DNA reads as TGTGCCAGCAGTTTGATCGGGACTAGCGGGAGGGCGAATGAGCAGTTCTTC. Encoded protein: CASSLIGTSGRANEQFF.

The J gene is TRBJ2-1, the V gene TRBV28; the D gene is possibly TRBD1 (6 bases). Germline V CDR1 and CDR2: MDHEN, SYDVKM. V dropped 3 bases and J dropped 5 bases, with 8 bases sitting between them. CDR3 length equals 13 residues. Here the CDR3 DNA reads TGTGCCAGCAGTTTGGACAGTAACAATGAGCAGTTCTTC. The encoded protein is CASSLDSNNEQFF.

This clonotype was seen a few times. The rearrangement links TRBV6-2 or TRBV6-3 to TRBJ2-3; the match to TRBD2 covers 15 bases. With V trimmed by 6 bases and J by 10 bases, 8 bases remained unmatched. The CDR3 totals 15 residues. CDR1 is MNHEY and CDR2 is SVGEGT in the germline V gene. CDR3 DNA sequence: TGTGCCAGCAGATATCGGACTAGCGGGGGGGCCCCGCAGTATTTT. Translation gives CASRYRTSGGAPQYF.

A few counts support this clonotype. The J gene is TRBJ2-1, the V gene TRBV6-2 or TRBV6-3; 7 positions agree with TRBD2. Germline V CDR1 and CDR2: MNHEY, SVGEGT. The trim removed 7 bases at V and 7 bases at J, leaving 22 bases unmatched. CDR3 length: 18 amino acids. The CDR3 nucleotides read TGTGCCAGCACCCCTTGGACTAGTCGAAGGATAGTAGAGAATGAGCAGTTCTTC. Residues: CASTPWTSRRIVENEQFF.

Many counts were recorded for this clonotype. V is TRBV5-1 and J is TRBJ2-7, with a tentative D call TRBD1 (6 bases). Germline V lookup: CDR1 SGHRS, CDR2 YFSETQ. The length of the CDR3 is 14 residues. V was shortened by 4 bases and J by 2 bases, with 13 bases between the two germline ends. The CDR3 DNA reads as TGCGCCAGCAGCGGGGGACAAGCAACCTACGAGCAGTACTTC. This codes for CASSGGQATYEQYF.

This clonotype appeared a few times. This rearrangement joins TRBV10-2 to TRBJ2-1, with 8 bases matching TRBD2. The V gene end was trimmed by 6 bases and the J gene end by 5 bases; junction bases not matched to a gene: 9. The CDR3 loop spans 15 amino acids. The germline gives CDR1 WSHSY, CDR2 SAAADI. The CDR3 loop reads CASRGGLAGNNEQFF. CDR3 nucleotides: TGCGCCAGCAGAGGGGGGCTAGCGGGTAACAATGAGCAGTTCTTC.

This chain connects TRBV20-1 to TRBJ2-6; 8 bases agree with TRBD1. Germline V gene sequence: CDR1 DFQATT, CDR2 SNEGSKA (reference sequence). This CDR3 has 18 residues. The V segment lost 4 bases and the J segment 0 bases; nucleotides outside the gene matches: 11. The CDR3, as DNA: TGCAGTGCTACCCACCGGGACAGGCGAAGCTCTGGGGCCAACGTCCTGACTTTC. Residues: CSATHRDRRSSGANVLTF.

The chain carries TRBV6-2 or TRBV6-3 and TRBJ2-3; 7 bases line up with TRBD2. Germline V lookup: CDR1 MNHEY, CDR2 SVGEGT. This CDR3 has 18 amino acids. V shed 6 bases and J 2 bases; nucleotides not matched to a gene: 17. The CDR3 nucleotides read TGTGCCAGCAGCCCGGGGGGTGGGCCTTGGCGCCCCACAGATACGCAGTATTTT. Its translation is CASSPGGGPWRPTDTQYF.

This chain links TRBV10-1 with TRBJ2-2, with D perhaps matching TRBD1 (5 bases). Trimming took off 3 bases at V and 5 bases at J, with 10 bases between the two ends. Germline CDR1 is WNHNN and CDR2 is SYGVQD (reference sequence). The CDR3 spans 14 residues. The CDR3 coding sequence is TGCGCCAGCAGTGACGCAGGGATGACCGGGGAGCTGTTTTTT. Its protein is CASSDAGMTGELFF.